The 31 T cell receptor beta chains given below trace back to one sample, sequenced in a study of cytotoxic CD8 clonotypes in ibrutinib-treated CLL. Method: immunoSEQ multiplex PCR; TCRdb's copy keeps in-frame clones and lacks some. This table has about 330,000 clones, 67% appearing once. Sequencing was performed on PBMCs, taken after 36 months of ibrutinib treatment. These receptors came from a human donor with chronic lymphocytic leukemia.

The chain joins TRBV27 to TRBJ1-2; no firm D call. The CDR3 covers 13 residues. V dropped 8 bases and J dropped 2 bases, with 12 bases sitting between them. Germline-derived CDR1 and CDR2 are MNHEY and SMNVEV (reference sequence). In DNA form, the CDR3 reads TGTGCCAGCTCCCAAGTGGGGAACTATGGCTACACCTTC. This gives the protein CASSQVGNYGYTF.

The chain uses TRBV12-5 and TRBJ1-2; D not certain. CDR1 is LGHNT and CDR2 is FRNRAP in the germline V gene. The CDR3 loop spans 11 amino acids. Trimming took 7 bases from V and 8 from J, leaving 11 bases between them. CDR3 in amino acids: CASEGLQGYTF. CDR3 DNA sequence: TGTGCTAGTGAGGGCCTGCAAGGCTACACCTTC.

The V call is TRBV2, the J call TRBJ1-1, with D unresolved. The length of the CDR3 is 13 residues. From germline, CDR1 is SNHLY and CDR2 FYNNEI. Trimming cost V 0 bases and J 7 bases, with 9 bases left between them. The DNA for the CDR3 is TGTGCCAGCAGTGAAGCGCGAGGCAGTGAAGCTTTCTTT. Translating gives CASSEARGSEAFF.

V gene TRBV27 combines with J gene TRBJ2-1; no definite D call. The CDR3 extends over 12 amino acids. CDR1 and CDR2 from the germline V gene are MNHEY and SMNVEV (reference sequence). The V end lost 4 bases, the J end lost 8 bases, and 9 bases lay between the germline ends. CDR3 protein: CASSSRFDEQFF. The CDR3 DNA reads TGTGCCAGCAGTTCTAGATTCGATGAGCAGTTCTTC.

The V call is TRBV29-1, the J call TRBJ2-3; 9 nucleotides line up with TRBD2. The CDR3 consists of 14 residues. Unmatched junction bases numbered 7, after V lost 4 bases and J lost 5 bases. CDR1 is SQVTM, CDR2 ANQGSEA, per germline. The CDR3 loop reads CSVVPAGGRDTQYF. For the CDR3, the DNA is TGCAGCGTTGTTCCAGCGGGAGGACGAGATACGCAGTATTTT.

The V gene is TRBV6-5, the J gene TRBJ1-4; D may be TRBD1 (5 bases). Germline V gene data show CDR1 as MNHEY and CDR2 as SVGAGI. V dropped 8 bases and J dropped 6 bases, with 10 bases sitting between them. The CDR3 contains 12 residues. The CDR3 loop reads CASRREDEKLFF. In nucleotides, the CDR3 is TGTGCCAGCCGCAGGGAGGATGAAAAACTGTTTTTT.

This clone was counted a few times. J is TRBJ1-5 and V is TRBV15, with D maybe TRBD1 (5 bases). The CDR3 loop spans 16 amino acids. Per the germline V gene, CDR1 is LNHNV and CDR2 is YYDKDF (reference sequence). Trimming stripped 1 base from V and 1 base from J, with 11 bases between. The CDR3 bases are TGTGCCACCAGCAGAGCGACAGTGGGGAGCAATCAGCCCCAGCATTTT. This translates into CATSRATVGSNQPQHF.

This clone appeared many times. This sequence joins TRBV6-6 and TRBJ1-5, with no clear D. The CDR3 is made up of 14 amino acids. The V end was cut by 0 bases, the J end by 10 bases, with 13 bases between. Germline V CDR1 and CDR2: MNHNY, SVGAGI (reference sequence). CDR3 residues: CASSYSAPISPQHF. The CDR3 DNA is TGTGCCAGCAGTTACTCTGCCCCGATCAGCCCCCAGCATTTT.

This clone showed up just a few times. At one of its ends the junction is not consistent with the germline gene, which may arise from a read error. This chain connects TRBV6-5 to TRBJ2-1; D gene uncertain. The CDR3 has 13 residues. Germline values: CDR1 MNHEY, CDR2 SVGAGI. The CDR3 is CASRDTSFNEQFF. The CDR3 DNA sequence: TGTGCCAGCAGGGATACATCCTTCAATGAGCAGTTCTTC.

J is TRBJ1-2 and V is TRBV11-1; D not resolved. V was cut by 4 bases and J by 8 bases, with 14 bases left in between. Germline lookup yields CDR1 SGHAT and CDR2 FQDESV (reference sequence). This CDR3 region has 13 residues. DNA of the CDR3: TGTGCCAGCAGCTCCCTCGGGGTTCGAGGCTACACCTTC. Protein product: CASSSLGVRGYTF.

This sequence joins TRBV10-2 and TRBJ1-1; 12 nucleotides agree with TRBD1. This CDR3 region has 14 residues. V lost 6 bases to trimming and J lost 10 bases; unmatched junction nucleotides: 9. CDR1 is WSHSY, CDR2 SAAADI, per germline. The CDR3 protein is CASRRRDRGRSAFF. The CDR3 nucleotides read TGCGCCAGCAGGCGACGGGACAGGGGGCGGTCAGCTTTCTTT.

This clone has only a few counts. The chain is built from TRBV5-1 and TRBJ2-7; 10 bases map to TRBD1. Germline CDR1 SGHRS, CDR2 YFSETQ. The CDR3 covers 15 residues. V lost 5 bases to trimming and J lost 2 bases; unmatched junction nucleotides: 7. This CDR3 reads CASSRRQGAPYEQYF. CDR3 in DNA: TGCGCCAGCAGTCGTCGACAGGGGGCCCCCTACGAGCAGTACTTC.

The chain carries TRBV13 and TRBJ2-1; D gene unclear. Germline lookup yields CDR1 PRHDT and CDR2 FYEKMQ (reference sequence). CDR3 length equals 15 residues. The V end lost 3 bases, the J end lost 4 bases, and 13 bases lay between the germline ends. This chain's CDR3 is CASSFARDPYNEQFF. Here the CDR3 DNA reads TGTGCCAGCAGCTTCGCTCGAGATCCGTACAATGAGCAGTTCTTC.

The chain links TRBV29-1 to TRBJ2-1, with TRBD2 identical over 15 bases. Looked up from germline, CDR1 is SQVTM and CDR2 is ANQGSEA. V lost 1 base and J lost 4; bases outside the gene matches: 2. There are 16 residues in the CDR3. CDR3 sequence: CSVEGTSGRVYNEQFF. CDR3 nucleotides: TGCAGCGTTGAAGGGACTAGCGGGAGGGTTTACAATGAGCAGTTCTTC.

CDR3 sequence: CSTDRADTQYF. The CDR3 DNA is TGCAGCACGGACAGGGCAGATACGCAGTATTTT. The chain recombines TRBV29-1 with TRBJ2-3; 8 positions agree with TRBD1. V shed 8 bases and J 4 bases; nucleotides not matched to a gene: 2. The CDR3 spans 11 residues. From germline, CDR1 is SQVTM and CDR2 ANQGSEA.

This chain connects TRBV7-2 to TRBJ2-7, with D unclear. From germline, CDR1 is SGHTA and CDR2 FQGNSA. Deletions cut 5 bases from V and 3 bases from J, with 14 bases between. The CDR3 is made up of 14 amino acids. The CDR3 sequence is CASSQRREGYEQYF. Here the CDR3 DNA reads TGTGCCAGCAGCCAGCGTAGGGAAGGCTACGAGCAGTACTTC. The full variable domain, rest sourced from reference TRBV7-2 and TRBJ2-7, is GAGVSQSPSNKVTEKGKDVELRCDPISGHTALYWYRQSLGQGLEFLIYFQGNSAPDKSGLPSDRFSAERTGGSVSTLTIQRTQQEDSAVYLCASSQRREGYEQYFGPGTRLTVT.

This chain connects TRBV11-2 to TRBJ2-5; TRBD1 is a possible D gene (5 bases). In germline, CDR1 is SGHAT, CDR2 FQNNGV. CDR3 length: 15 residues. The ends were cut back, 2 bases at V and 2 bases at J, with 12 bases in the middle. CDR3 region: CASSLRAGSQETQYF. In nucleotides, the CDR3 is TGTGCCAGCAGCTTAAGGGCAGGGTCTCAAGAGACCCAGTACTTC.

This clone was observed once. The rearrangement links TRBV2 to TRBJ1-1, with 8 bases matching TRBD1. The V and J ends lost 6 bases and 5 bases, in that order; junction bases with no gene match: 5. CDR3 size: 13 residues. The germline V gene encodes CDR1 SNHLY and CDR2 FYNNEI. The CDR3 DNA follows: TGTGCCAGCAGCCTAACAGGGGGTACTGAAGCTTTCTTT. The encoded protein is CASSLTGGTEAFF.

The rearrangement joins TRBV27 to TRBJ1-1; TRBD1 is a possible D gene (6 bases). The CDR3 has 13 residues. Per the germline V gene, CDR1 is MNHEY and CDR2 is SMNVEV (reference sequence). Trimming left V 3 bases short and J 1 base short, with 6 bases between. The CDR3 here is CASSLGQNTEAFF. CDR3 sequence (DNA): TGTGCCAGCAGTTTGGGACAGAACACTGAAGCTTTCTTT.

Here the CDR3 DNA reads TGTGCCAGCAGCGTAGCCCCGGGACAGGGCGTCTATGGCTACACCTTC. This translates into CASSVAPGQGVYGYTF. The chain links TRBV9 to TRBJ1-2, with 9 bases that match TRBD1. The CDR3 contains 16 residues. Germline CDR1 reads SGDLS; CDR2 reads YYNGEE. Germline trimming cut 0 bases from V and 4 bases from J; bases unmatched to any gene: 7.

V and J are TRBV25-1 and TRBJ2-5; no clear D gene. Germline loops: CDR1 MGHDK, CDR2 SYGVNS. CDR3 length: 13 amino acids. Deletions cut 7 bases from V and 2 bases from J, with 11 bases between. CDR3 DNA: TGTGCCAGCACCCCTAGGTTACAAGAGACCCAGTACTTC. Translated: CASTPRLQETQYF. The variable domain in full, completed from reference TRBV25-1 and TRBJ2-5, reads EADIYQTPRYLVIGTGKKITLECSQTMGHDKMYWYQQDPGMELHLIHYSYGVNSTEKGDLSSESTVSRIRTEHFPLTLESARPSHTSQYLCASTPRLQETQYFGPGTRLLVL.

The rearrangement joins TRBV5-1 to TRBJ2-5, with 7 bases aligning to TRBD1. V was pared by 7 bases and J by 5 bases, with 8 bases of the junction left unmatched. From germline, CDR1 is SGHRS and CDR2 YFSETQ. CDR3 length equals 13 residues. The CDR3 DNA sequence: TGCGCCAGCCGTTTTAGGGGGCAGGAGACCCAGTACTTC. Translated, it gives CASRFRGQETQYF.

CDR3 in amino acids: CASSPLGRRDSPLHF. The DNA for the CDR3 is TGTGCCAGCAGCCCCCTGGGACGGCGAGATTCACCCCTCCACTTT. The chain couples TRBV7-8 to TRBJ1-6, with TRBD1 as a possible D gene (5 bases). The V gene's germline CDR1 is SGHVS and CDR2 FQNEAQ. V was pared by 5 bases and J by 8 bases, with 16 bases between. This CDR3 spans 15 amino acids.

The genes are TRBV4-1 and TRBJ2-5, with D perhaps TRBD1 or TRBD2 (6 bases each). V lost 1 base and J lost 3, with 12 bases in between. The CDR3 is 15 amino acids. Looked up from germline, CDR1 is MGHRA and CDR2 is YSYEKL. CDR3 sequence reads: CASSQARGAEETQYF. The CDR3 DNA reads as TGCGCCAGCAGCCAAGCGAGGGGGGCGGAAGAGACCCAGTACTTC.

The chain employs TRBV27 and TRBJ2-7; D ambiguous. CDR1 is MNHEY and CDR2 is SMNVEV in the germline V gene (reference sequence). The CDR3 loop spans 15 amino acids. Trimming took 0 bases from V and 5 from J, leaving 14 bases between them. The DNA of the CDR3 is TGTGCCAGCAGTTTATCGCGGCCTAGGGTTAACGAGCAGTACTTC. It codes for CASSLSRPRVNEQYF.

This clone showed up just a few times. The chain employs TRBV20-1 and TRBJ2-3; D tentatively fits TRBD1 or TRBD2 (5 bases each). Germline CDR1 DFQATT, CDR2 SNEGSKA (reference sequence). The V end was cut by 5 bases, the J end by 4 bases, with 7 bases between. The CDR3 extends over 11 amino acids. DNA for the CDR3: TGCAGTGCTGGGGGTTCAGATACGCAGTATTTT. The encoded protein is CSAGGSDTQYF.

The chain combines TRBV29-1 with TRBJ1-2; 7 nucleotides align to TRBD1. This CDR3 is built from 15 residues. V lost 4 bases to trimming and J lost 8 bases; unmatched junction nucleotides: 16. Germline V gene sequence: CDR1 SQVTM, CDR2 ANQGSEA. CDR3 in DNA: TGCAGCGTTGTCCCTCGGACAGGCTCTCCGGGGGGCTACACCTTC. Protein: CSVVPRTGSPGGYTF.

This clone occurred a few times. The chain carries TRBV11-2 and TRBJ2-2, with D maybe TRBD2 (5 bases). V lost 3 bases, J lost 4 bases, and 9 bases lay in between. Looked up from germline, CDR1 is SGHAT and CDR2 is FQNNGV. The CDR3 has 14 residues. This CDR3 is CASSFGIITGELFF. The DNA of the CDR3 is TGTGCCAGCAGCTTCGGGATTATCACCGGGGAGCTGTTTTTT.

This clone was seen only a few times. In DNA, the CDR3 is TGTGCCAGCAGCGTAGCTGAGGGGCTGGTCAATGAGCAGTTCTTC. Its protein product is CASSVAEGLVNEQFF. The chain carries TRBV9 and TRBJ2-1; D might be TRBD1 or TRBD2, each matching 5 bases. With 0 bases removed from V and 6 bases from J, the gap between germline ends came to 13 bases. The germline V gene has CDR1 SGDLS and CDR2 YYNGEE. This CDR3 has 15 residues.

V usage is TRBV10-3 and J usage is TRBJ2-7; D is perhaps TRBD1 (6 bases). Germline loops: CDR1 ENHRY, CDR2 SYGVKD. The CDR3 loop spans 16 amino acids. The germline V and J ends were trimmed by 0 bases and 5 bases, with 17 bases remaining between them. The CDR3 nucleotides read TGTGCCATCAGTGAGTCGATACAGGGTCAATCGGACGAGCAGTACTTC. This encodes CAISESIQGQSDEQYF.

This clone was counted between two and nine times. The V gene is TRBV5-1, the J gene TRBJ2-2; possibly TRBD1 for D (5 bases). The CDR3 is made up of 15 amino acids. Germline V gene data show CDR1 as SGHRS and CDR2 as YFSETQ. V was clipped by 4 bases and J by 2 bases, with 12 bases between them. CDR3 protein: CASSIDGANTGELFF. The CDR3 DNA sequence: TGCGCCAGCAGCATTGATGGGGCTAACACCGGGGAGCTGTTTTTT.